The clone carrying this T cell receptor beta chain was counted once. Its antigen is as yet unknown. This CDR3 has 13 residues. CDR1 is SGHTA and CDR2 is FQGNSA in the germline V gene. V was cut by 5 bases and J by 5 bases, with 10 bases left in between. These data belong to a study of OX40 agonist ivuxolimab in advanced cancers. As for the study in general: Prior therapy, whether anti-PD-1, anti-PD-L1 or anti-CTLA-4, was allowed, and approximately 37% had some. General study points: Some of the nonresponding patients also showed low levels of normalized T-cell clonal expansion.

TCRdb keeps only in-frame clones here, not all; method: immunoSEQ multiplex PCR. The sample carries about 70,000 clones, about 91% recorded once. Sequencing used CD4+ or CD8+ T cells sorted from blood, obtained in a trial of the OX40 agonist ivuxolimab. V usage is TRBV7-2 and J usage is TRBJ2-1; TRBD1 might be the D (6 bases). This sequence originates from an adult with an advanced solid tumor such as melanoma, head and neck, liver or kidney cancer. CDR3 nucleotide sequence: TGTGCCAGCAGCCGGGACACCCACAATGAGCAGTTCTTC. Translating gives CASSRDTHNEQFF.